Listed below are T cell receptor beta chains from one sample, sequenced in a study of OX40 agonist ivuxolimab in advanced cancers. Clones were read by immunoSEQ multiplex PCR, and TCRdb kept only the in-frame ones, dropping some. This sample has about 26,000 clones; roughly 77% occur once, and the top ten carry around 31%. This specimen consisted of CD4+ or CD8+ T cells sorted from blood, obtained in a trial of the OX40 agonist ivuxolimab. These TCRs come from an adult with an advanced solid tumor such as melanoma, head and neck, liver or kidney cancer. Both conserved end residues are part of each CDR3. Fields, in order: clone size, V gene, J gene, D gene, CDR3 protein, CDR3 DNA. The D gene is left open where the match is weak. Not every row has a clone size; where given, it reads once, few, many or a size class.

abundance: .
v_gene: TRBV6-1
j_gene: TRBJ1-1
d_gene: .
CDR3aa: CASSEATHVRSFEAFF
CDR3nt: TGTGCCAGCAGTGAAGCGACCCATGTTCGGAGCTTCGAAGCTTTCTTT

abundance: .
v_gene: TRBV27
j_gene: TRBJ1-5
d_gene: TRBD1
CDR3aa: CASSWGTGHNQPQHF
CDR3nt: TGTGCCAGCAGTTGGGGGACAGGGCACAATCAGCCCCAGCATTTT

abundance: .
v_gene: TRBV5-4
j_gene: TRBJ1-6
d_gene: .
CDR3aa: CASSLDPGEDSPLHF
CDR3nt: TGTGCCAGCAGCTTGGACCCAGGGGAGGATTCACCCCTCCACTTT

abundance: .
v_gene: TRBV10-3
j_gene: TRBJ2-1
d_gene: .
CDR3aa: CAISERDSEFEQFF
CDR3nt: TGTGCCATCAGTGAGAGGGACTCCGAGTTTGAGCAGTTCTTC

abundance: .
v_gene: TRBV7-8
j_gene: TRBJ2-7
d_gene: .
CDR3aa: CASRHPGLGASYEQYF
CDR3nt: TGTGCCAGCAGACATCCGGGACTGGGCGCCTCCTACGAGCAGTACTTC

abundance: .
v_gene: TRBV12-5
j_gene: TRBJ2-1
d_gene: TRBD1
CDR3aa: CASGLVLDRGGNEQFF
CDR3nt: TGTGCTAGTGGTTTGGTACTAGACAGGGGAGGTAATGAGCAGTTCTTC

abundance: .
v_gene: TRBV27
j_gene: TRBJ2-7
d_gene: .
CDR3aa: CASSYQGTTYEQYF
CDR3nt: TGTGCCAGCAGTTACCAGGGGACAACCTACGAGCAGTACTTC

abundance: .
v_gene: TRBV10-3
j_gene: TRBJ2-1
d_gene: .
CDR3aa: CAIARPGSPYNEQFF
CDR3nt: TGTGCCATCGCCCGACCCGGCTCTCCCTACAATGAGCAGTTCTTC

abundance: .
v_gene: TRBV5-6
j_gene: TRBJ1-1
d_gene: .
CDR3aa: CASSLVTGWTEAFF
CDR3nt: TGTGCCAGCAGCTTGGTTACAGGGTGGACTGAAGCTTTCTTT

abundance: .
v_gene: TRBV9
j_gene: TRBJ1-5
d_gene: .
CDR3aa: CASSVGGRADQPQHF
CDR3nt: TGTGCCAGCAGCGTAGGCGGCAGGGCAGATCAGCCCCAGCATTTT

abundance: few
v_gene: TRBV28
j_gene: TRBJ2-1
d_gene: .
CDR3aa: CASSSRDEQFF
CDR3nt: TGTGCCAGCAGTAGTAGGGATGAGCAGTTCTTC

abundance: once
v_gene: TRBV4-1
j_gene: TRBJ1-2
d_gene: .
CDR3aa: CASSQGPGSTYGYTF
CDR3nt: TGCGCCAGCAGCCAAGGCCCAGGGAGTACCTATGGCTACACCTTC

abundance: .
v_gene: TRBV2
j_gene: TRBJ2-3
d_gene: .
CDR3aa: CASSETWGSSTDTQYF
CDR3nt: TGTGCCAGCAGTGAAACTTGGGGCTCTAGCACAGATACGCAGTATTTT

abundance: .
v_gene: TRBV28
j_gene: TRBJ2-3
d_gene: .
CDR3aa: CASSLGDSSTDTQYF
CDR3nt: TGTGCCAGCAGTTTAGGGGACTCTAGCACAGATACGCAGTATTTT

abundance: few
v_gene: TRBV7-9
j_gene: TRBJ1-2
d_gene: .
CDR3aa: CASSASRWAEGYTF
CDR3nt: TGTGCCAGCAGCGCGTCGAGGTGGGCGGAAGGCTACACCTTC

abundance: .
v_gene: TRBV15
j_gene: TRBJ2-1
d_gene: .
CDR3aa: CATSRLGTLRGNEQFF
CDR3nt: TGTGCCACCAGCAGATTAGGGACCCTAAGAGGTAATGAGCAGTTCTTC

abundance: .
v_gene: TRBV5-6
j_gene: TRBJ1-2
d_gene: .
CDR3aa: CASSPGQLIYGYTF
CDR3nt: TGTGCCAGCAGCCCAGGACAGCTGATCTATGGCTACACCTTC

abundance: .
v_gene: TRBV11-2
j_gene: TRBJ2-7
d_gene: .
CDR3aa: CASIASGYEQYF
CDR3nt: TGTGCCAGCATCGCATCTGGGTACGAGCAGTACTTC

abundance: .
v_gene: TRBV9
j_gene: TRBJ1-1
d_gene: .
CDR3aa: CASNADSHTEAFF
CDR3nt: TGTGCCAGCAACGCTGACAGTCACACTGAAGCTTTCTTT

abundance: .
v_gene: TRBV25-1
j_gene: TRBJ1-2
d_gene: .
CDR3aa: CASSAGGGYTF
CDR3nt: TGTGCCAGCAGTGCAGGTGGTGGCTACACCTTC

abundance: .
v_gene: TRBV28
j_gene: TRBJ2-5
d_gene: .
CDR3aa: CASSFQGETQYF
CDR3nt: TGTGCCAGCAGTTTTCAAGGAGAGACCCAGTACTTC

abundance: once
v_gene: TRBV18
j_gene: TRBJ1-6
d_gene: .
CDR3aa: CASSPSGEVSPLHF
CDR3nt: TGTGCCAGCTCACCTTCAGGCGAGGTTTCACCCCTCCACTTT

abundance: .
v_gene: TRBV28
j_gene: TRBJ2-5
d_gene: .
CDR3aa: CASSPLQEEETQYF
CDR3nt: TGTGCCAGCAGTCCCCTTCAGGAGGAGGAGACCCAGTACTTC

abundance: .
v_gene: TRBV2
j_gene: TRBJ2-3
d_gene: .
CDR3aa: CASIGGPSTDTQYF
CDR3nt: TGTGCCAGCATTGGGGGCCCTAGCACAGATACGCAGTATTTT

abundance: once
v_gene: TRBV13
j_gene: TRBJ2-5
d_gene: TRBD1
CDR3aa: CASSSHPDRGRGTQYF
CDR3nt: TGTGCCAGCAGCTCCCACCCCGACAGGGGGCGGGGGACCCAGTACTTC

abundance: once
v_gene: TRBV5-1
j_gene: TRBJ2-4
d_gene: .
CDR3aa: CASRGLGKNIQYF
CDR3nt: TGCGCCAGCAGGGGGTTAGGCAAAAACATTCAGTACTTC

abundance: large
v_gene: TRBV30
j_gene: TRBJ1-1
d_gene: .
CDR3aa: CACREYSNTEAFF
CDR3nt: TGTGCCTGCAGGGAATACTCGAACACTGAAGCTTTCTTT

abundance: once
v_gene: TRBV28
j_gene: TRBJ2-7
d_gene: TRBD1
CDR3aa: CASFTGTGDSYEQYF
CDR3nt: TGTGCCAGCTTCACCGGGACAGGCGACTCCTACGAGCAGTACTTC

abundance: .
v_gene: TRBV30
j_gene: TRBJ1-1
d_gene: .
CDR3aa: CAWEGLGLTGPRDTEAFF
CDR3nt: TGTGCCTGGGAGGGCTTGGGGCTGACAGGCCCCAGGGACACTGAAGCTTTCTTT

abundance: .
v_gene: TRBV5-1
j_gene: TRBJ2-5
d_gene: TRBD2
CDR3aa: CASSLDLITSGIRETQYF
CDR3nt: TGCGCCAGCAGCTTGGACCTGATTACTAGCGGGATTAGGGAGACCCAGTACTTC

abundance: .
v_gene: TRBV25-1
j_gene: TRBJ1-3
d_gene: .
CDR3aa: CASTPGDTIYF
CDR3nt: TGTGCCAGCACTCCGGGGGACACCATATATTTT

abundance: .
v_gene: TRBV9
j_gene: TRBJ1-1
d_gene: .
CDR3aa: CASSVSVNTEAFF
CDR3nt: TGTGCCAGCAGCGTTTCGGTGAACACTGAAGCTTTCTTT